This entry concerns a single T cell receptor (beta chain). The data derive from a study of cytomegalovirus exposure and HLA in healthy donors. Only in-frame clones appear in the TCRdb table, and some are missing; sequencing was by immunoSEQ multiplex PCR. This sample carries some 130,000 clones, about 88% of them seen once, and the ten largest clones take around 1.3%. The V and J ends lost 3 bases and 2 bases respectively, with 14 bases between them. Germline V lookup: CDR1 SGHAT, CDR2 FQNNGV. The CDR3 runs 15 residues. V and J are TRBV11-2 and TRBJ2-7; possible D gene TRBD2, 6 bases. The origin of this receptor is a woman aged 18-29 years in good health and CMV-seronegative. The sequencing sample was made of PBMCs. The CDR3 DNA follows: TGTGCCAGCAGCTTGGGAGCGTGGGGGGCCTACGAGCAGTACTTC. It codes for CASSLGAWGAYEQYF.